The rows below give T cell receptor beta chains drawn from one sample of a study of cytomegalovirus exposure and HLA in healthy donors. Sequencing used immunoSEQ multiplex PCR; TCRdb keeps in-frame clones, though not all of them. The sample includes 87,000 or so clones, approximately 7.7% seen only once; the top ten take about 2.3%. The source material was PBMCs. These receptors all come from a man in his fifties in good health and CMV-seronegative. Both conserved end residues are part of each CDR3. Fields, in order: D gene, clone size, V gene, J gene, CDR3 DNA, CDR3 protein. A D gene is named only where the DNA matches it firmly. Clone size is shown for a subset of rows, as once, few, many or a class of expanded clone.

-	-	TRBV7-3	TRBJ1-5	TGTGCCAGCAGCTTTTCCTTTGGCAATCAGCCCCAGCATTTT	CASSFSFGNQPQHF
-	-	TRBV4-1	TRBJ2-3	TGCGCCAGCAGCCCATCAGGCGGGAACGGTGCTAGCACAGATACGCAGTATTTT	CASSPSGGNGASTDTQYF
-	-	TRBV28	TRBJ2-3	TGTGCCAGCAGGACTAATCGAGATACGCAGTATTTT	CASRTNRDTQYF
-	few	TRBV29-1	TRBJ2-2	TGCAGCGTCGGGGGACAGTACACCGGGGAGCTGTTTTTT	CSVGGQYTGELFF
TRBD1	-	TRBV30	TRBJ2-5	TGTGCCTGGAGTACCGGGACAGGGCGAGGAGAGACCCAGTACTTC	CAWSTGTGRGETQYF
-	-	TRBV28	TRBJ1-5	TGTGCCAGCAAACTACAGGGTGGCGGCAATCAGCCCCAGCATTTT	CASKLQGGGNQPQHF
-	-	TRBV7-2	TRBJ1-2	TGTGCCAGCAGCTTAGGGGGGGGGCGCCGGAACTATGGCTACACCTTC	CASSLGGGRRNYGYTF
-	-	TRBV27	TRBJ2-3	TGTGCCAGCAGTTTTGAGGATACGCAGTATTTT	CASSFEDTQYF
-	few	TRBV28	TRBJ1-4	TGTGCCAGCAGTTTACTTAGTCCCGGGGGAGAAAAACTGTTTTTT	CASSLLSPGGEKLFF
-	-	TRBV27	TRBJ2-1	TGTGCCAGCAGAAGGAGTGGGAATGAGCAGTTCTTC	CASRRSGNEQFF
TRBD2	-	TRBV9	TRBJ2-2	TGTGCCAGCAGCGTAGCTCTACAGCGGGAGGGCCCCGGGGAGCTGTTTTTT	CASSVALQREGPGELFF
-	-	TRBV19	TRBJ1-1	TGTGCCAGTACTACGGGGGGAAGGGGTGGGTCGAACACTGAAGCTTTCTTT	CASTTGGRGGSNTEAFF
-	-	TRBV5-1	TRBJ2-1	TGCGCCAGCACCCCAGACAGCTCCTACAATGAGCAGTTCTTC	CASTPDSSYNEQFF
-	few	TRBV6-6	TRBJ2-7	TGTGCCAGCAGTCCCGACAGGAGAGGCTACGAGCAGTACTTC	CASSPDRRGYEQYF
-	-	TRBV19	TRBJ1-5	TGTGCCAGTAGTATAGATCTGAGGGTACGGCAGCCCCAGCATTTT	CASSIDLRVRQPQHF
TRBD1	few	TRBV5-5	TRBJ1-2	TGTGCCAGCAATCTCGATTTACAGGGGGGATATGGCTACACCTTC	CASNLDLQGGYGYTF
-	-	TRBV10-3	TRBJ2-7	TGTGCCATCAGTGAGTCCCTGCAGGGCTACGAGCAGTACTTC	CAISESLQGYEQYF
-	-	TRBV28	TRBJ1-5	TGTGCCAGCAGCTCCACCGAGGCCGCATATAGCAATCAGCCCCAGCATTTT	CASSSTEAAYSNQPQHF
-	-	TRBV7-8	TRBJ2-2	TGTGCCAGCAGCTTAGAAACGGGGTGGTCTCGCACCGGGGAGCTGTTTTTT	CASSLETGWSRTGELFF
-	many	TRBV11-2	TRBJ2-7	TGTGCCAGCAGCCATTATCGAGGGCCGGGCTACGAGCAGTACTTC	CASSHYRGPGYEQYF